Following are 11 T cell receptor beta chains from one sample sequenced in a study of blood T cell repertoires in COVID-19. TCRdb's table, derived via immunoSEQ multiplex PCR, lists solely in-frame clones and lacks some. The table includes about 52,000 clones, 82% detected once. The specimen was peripheral blood. These receptors were taken from a man aged 80 or over with COVID-19, enrolled during active disease.

In this sample, this clone turned up once. V and J are TRBV19 and TRBJ1-3; D unresolved. Germline V lookup: CDR1 LNHDA, CDR2 SQIVND (reference sequence). Deletions cut 3 bases from V and 7 bases from J, with 16 bases between. The CDR3 runs 15 residues. CDR3 loop: CASSISPSARNTIYF. CDR3 DNA sequence: TGTGCCAGTAGTATTTCTCCCTCTGCGAGGAACACCATATATTTT.

V gene TRBV7-3 combines with J gene TRBJ1-1; D uncertain. The germline V gene encodes CDR1 SGHTA and CDR2 FQGTGA. V was cut by 1 base and J by 10 bases, with 13 bases left in between. This CDR3 has 13 amino acids. The CDR3 DNA reads TGTGCCAGCAGCTTAAAATCCTCTAGTGGAGCTTTCTTT. Amino acid sequence: CASSLKSSSGAFF.

V is TRBV7-9 and J is TRBJ1-1, with TRBD1 identical over 7 bases. The V gene's germline CDR1 is SEHNR and CDR2 FQNEAQ (reference sequence). V gave up 6 bases and J gave up 3 bases; unmatched junction bases: 7. The CDR3 is 14 residues long. This chain's CDR3 is CASSSQGGYTEAFF. The CDR3 DNA sequence: TGTGCCAGCAGTTCTCAGGGGGGCTACACTGAAGCTTTCTTT.

This sequence joins TRBV5-6 and TRBJ1-1; D might be TRBD1 (6 bases). The V end lost 6 bases, the J end lost 0 bases, and 12 bases lay between the germline ends. This CDR3 region has 14 residues. Looked up from germline, CDR1 is SGHDT and CDR2 is YYEEEE. Written as DNA, the CDR3 is TGTGCCAGCATTCGACAGGTCTTGAACACTGAAGCTTTCTTT. Translation: CASIRQVLNTEAFF.

The CDR3 DNA reads TGCGCCAGCACCAATCCGGGACAGGGGGCGGTCGGGGAGCTGTTTTTT. Its translation: CASTNPGQGAVGELFF. This rearrangement joins TRBV4-1 to TRBJ2-2, with TRBD1 matching 12 bases. Germline V gene lookup returns CDR1 MGHRA and CDR2 YSYEKL. The trim removed 7 bases at V and 7 bases at J, leaving 10 bases unmatched. CDR3 length: 16 residues.

This clone was recorded once. Here the CDR3 reads CASSLGAGPNTGELFF. DNA of the CDR3: TGTGCCAGCAGCTTAGGGGCAGGGCCGAACACCGGGGAGCTGTTTTTT. The V and J genes are TRBV7-7 and TRBJ2-2, with D tentatively TRBD1 (5 bases). Germline CDR1 is SSHAT and CDR2 is FNYEAQ (reference sequence). The CDR3 is made up of 16 amino acids. The V gene lost 1 base and the J gene lost 0 bases, with 9 bases spanning the gap.

J is TRBJ2-3 and V is TRBV27; D not certain. V lost 3 bases to trimming and J lost 0 bases, with 7 bases between them. Germline V gene data show CDR1 as MNHEY and CDR2 as SMNVEV (reference sequence). This CDR3 has 14 amino acids. The CDR3 bases are TGTGCCAGCAGTTTCCTAGAGAGCACAGATACGCAGTATTTT. It specifies CASSFLESTDTQYF.

V is TRBV6-2 or TRBV6-3 and J is TRBJ1-1; no clear D. The ends were cut back, 5 bases at V and 4 bases at J, with 17 bases in the middle. There are 15 residues in the CDR3. Germline lookup yields CDR1 MNHEY and CDR2 SVGEGT. The chain's CDR3 is CASSDTLEHRTEAFF. CDR3 DNA sequence: TGTGCCAGCAGTGATACGCTAGAGCACCGCACTGAAGCTTTCTTT.

The rearrangement links TRBV27 to TRBJ1-1, with a possible D match to TRBD1 (5 bases). The CDR3 has 14 amino acids. The V gene's germline CDR1 is MNHEY and CDR2 SMNVEV (reference sequence). V was pared by 2 bases and J by 1 base, with 8 bases between. Here the CDR3 reads CASSLGGRNTEAFF. In nucleotides, the CDR3 is TGTGCCAGCAGTTTAGGGGGGAGGAACACTGAAGCTTTCTTT.

The chain joins TRBV5-1 to TRBJ2-5; TRBD2 matches at 8 bases. The CDR3 consists of 13 residues. The ends lost 6 bases at V and 12 bases at J; junction bases unmatched: 13. Germline CDR1 and CDR2: SGHRS and YFSETQ. The CDR3 region is CASNPSGGAPEYF. CDR3 nucleotides: TGCGCCAGCAACCCCTCGGGAGGGGCCCCAGAGTACTTC.

The gene calls are TRBV19 and TRBJ2-1; weak D call: TRBD1 (6 bases). Germline V gives CDR1 LNHDA, CDR2 SQIVND (reference sequence). This CDR3 spans 15 amino acids. V shed 4 bases and J shed 0 bases, with 10 bases lying between them. CDR3 DNA sequence: TGTGCCAGTAGTACGTTGGACAGCTCCTACAATGAGCAGTTCTTC. Its protein product is CASSTLDSSYNEQFF.